Below, 30 T cell receptor beta chains from the same sample are listed, as sequenced in a study of primary melanoma T cells and metastatic recurrence. Sequencing was performed with immunoSEQ multiplex PCR; in TCRdb, only in-frame clones are kept and a portion is missing. Among some 540 clones listed, 60% to 80% were seen once. Material: melanoma tumor tissue. Receptors originate from a human donor with melanoma.

The chain carries TRBV28 and TRBJ1-2, with TRBD1 matching 8 bases. This CDR3 is 14 amino acids long. With V trimmed by 6 bases and J by 4 bases, 7 bases remained unmatched. Germline assignment: CDR1 MDHEN and CDR2 SYDVKM. The CDR3 coding sequence is TGTGCCAGCAGGAGGGACAGGACTAGCTATGGCTACACCTTC. This codes for CASRRDRTSYGYTF.

CDR3 nucleotides: TGTGCCAGCTCACCATTTACAGGGGCGGACTCCGAGCAGTACTTC. The encoded protein is CASSPFTGADSEQYF. The V gene is TRBV18, the J gene TRBJ2-7; 7 nucleotides agree with TRBD1. The CDR3 consists of 15 residues. Germline trimming cut 2 bases from V and 6 bases from J; bases unmatched to any gene: 10. Germline V gives CDR1 KGHSH, CDR2 LQKENI.

The chain couples TRBV11-3 to TRBJ2-3; the D gene is possibly TRBD2 (7 bases). The CDR3 consists of 17 residues. Per germline, CDR1 SGHNT and CDR2 YENEEA. V was cut by 5 bases and J by 5 bases, with 23 bases left in between. This CDR3 is CASSPRGGQGVEDTQYF. In nucleotides, the CDR3 is TGTGCCAGCAGCCCGAGGGGGGGGCAGGGAGTGGAAGATACGCAGTATTTT.

The rearrangement uses TRBV12-5 and TRBJ2-3, with D unclear. Per the germline V gene, CDR1 is LGHNT and CDR2 is FRNRAP. V was trimmed by 6 bases and J by 7 bases, leaving 17 bases between them. This CDR3 is 14 amino acids long. CDR3 in amino acids: CASGNDNLGYTQYF. The CDR3 bases are TGTGCTAGTGGCAACGACAACCTAGGATATACGCAGTATTTT.

A note on this clone: An ambiguous or unread base is present, and the residue it codes for is denoted X. This sequence joins TRBV6-8 and TRBJ2-7; 7 bases agree with TRBD1. The V gene end was trimmed by 10 bases and the J gene end by 3 bases; junction bases not matched to a gene: 9. The germline gives CDR1 MNHGY, CDR2 SAAAGT. The CDR3 has 13 amino acids. CDR3 in amino acids: CAXSPRDSYEQYF. The CDR3 DNA is TGTGCCAYTTCCCCCCGGGACAGCTACGAGCAGTACTTC.

This chain connects TRBV7-6 to TRBJ2-1, with 12 nucleotides matching TRBD2. The germline V gene has CDR1 SGHVS and CDR2 FNYEAQ. The CDR3 covers 18 residues. Germline trimming cut 5 bases from V and 7 bases from J; bases unmatched to any gene: 15. The CDR3 region has the DNA TGTGCCAGCAGCCCAGCAACAGGGGTACTAGCGGGAGGAAATGAGCAGTTCTTC. It translates to CASSPATGVLAGGNEQFF.

V gene TRBV28 combines with J gene TRBJ2-4, with 12 bases fitting TRBD1. After removal of 1 base from V and 8 bases from J, the junction contained 6 bases not matched to a gene. Germline lookup yields CDR1 MDHEN and CDR2 SYDVKM. The CDR3 totals 16 residues. The CDR3 coding sequence is TGTGCCAGCAGTTTATTCCCGGGACAGGGGGCGGACATTCAGTACTTC. Amino acid sequence: CASSLFPGQGADIQYF.

V gene TRBV19 combines with J gene TRBJ1-2; TRBD1 matches at 10 bases. CDR3 length: 14 residues. Trimming at V came to 3 bases and at J to 7 bases, leaving 5 bases not matched to a gene. Per the germline V gene, CDR1 is LNHDA and CDR2 is SQIVND (reference sequence). CDR3 sequence (DNA): TGTGCCAGTAGTATGGGACAGGGGATGAGTGGCTACACCTTC. Its translation is CASSMGQGMSGYTF.

The table lists this clone with a count of one. V usage is TRBV30 and J usage is TRBJ2-5, with D possibly matching TRBD2 (5 bases). Germline V gene sequence: CDR1 GTSNPN, CDR2 SVGIG (reference sequence). This CDR3 contains 14 residues. V gave up 5 bases and J gave up 5 bases, with 18 bases separating them. CDR3 bases: TGTGCCTGGGACCTCCACGGGATATCGGAGACCCAGTACTTC. It encodes CAWDLHGISETQYF.

This clone is labeled large. The rearrangement uses TRBV5-1 and TRBJ1-1, with no clear D. CDR1 is SGHRS and CDR2 is YFSETQ in the germline V gene. Trimming removed 2 bases from V and 4 bases from J, with 15 bases in between. The CDR3 consists of 15 residues. The CDR3 sequence: CASSFESGGSTEAFF. The CDR3 DNA follows: TGCGCCAGCAGCTTTGAGTCCGGTGGGTCCACTGAAGCTTTCTTT.

The chain uses TRBV28 and TRBJ2-3; 7 nucleotides line up with TRBD1. J lost 6 bases, V lost 6 bases, and 6 bases had no gene match. Germline assignment: CDR1 MDHEN and CDR2 SYDVKM. CDR3 length: 13 amino acids. In DNA, the CDR3 is TGTGCCAGCAGCCAGACAGGGCGGGATACGCAGTATTTT. Translation: CASSQTGRDTQYF.

The rearrangement joins TRBV2 to TRBJ2-7; 7 bases map to TRBD2. V was clipped by 3 bases and J by 7 bases; unmatched bases: 9. This CDR3 is 14 amino acids long. Germline V gene lookup returns CDR1 SNHLY and CDR2 FYNNEI. CDR3 nucleotides: TGTGCCAGCAGTGAGAATAGCGGGCGCCCGGAGCAGTACTTC. Amino acid sequence: CASSENSGRPEQYF.

In its sample, this clone was seen once. The V and J genes are TRBV19 and TRBJ2-2, with D perhaps matching TRBD2 (5 bases). The CDR3 is 13 amino acids. Trimming took 5 bases from V and 5 from J, leaving 9 bases between them. The V gene's germline CDR1 is LNHDA and CDR2 SQIVND (reference sequence). The CDR3 is CASSSSGTGELFF. CDR3 nucleotide sequence: TGTGCCAGTAGTTCCTCGGGGACCGGGGAGCTGTTTTTT.

This clone has more than one count but fewer than ten. The chain links TRBV11-3 to TRBJ1-5; D is perhaps TRBD1 (6 bases). The germline V gene encodes CDR1 SGHNT and CDR2 YENEEA. The CDR3 consists of 16 residues. Trimming stripped 3 bases from V and 3 bases from J, with 15 bases between. CDR3 sequence: CASSFSGAGTNQPQHF. The CDR3, as DNA: TGTGCCAGCAGCTTTTCAGGGGCGGGTACCAATCAGCCCCAGCATTTT.

Of note for this clone: The junction shows a germline mismatch at one end, possibly a read error. J is TRBJ2-7 and V is TRBV19, with D possibly matching TRBD1 (5 bases). Germline values: CDR1 LNHDA, CDR2 SQIVND (reference sequence). This CDR3 has 12 amino acids. The CDR3 sequence is CASSDQTAALHF. For the CDR3, the DNA is TGTGCCAGTAGTGACCAGACAGCCGCGCTGCACTTC.

This clone was counted a few times. The CDR3 reads CASTEDSTDTQYF. In nucleotides, the CDR3 is TGTGCCAGCACCGAAGACAGCACAGATACGCAGTATTTT. The V call is TRBV6-8, the J call TRBJ2-3; D is ambiguous. Per the germline V gene, CDR1 is MNHGY and CDR2 is SAAAGT. The CDR3 has 13 residues. Trimming shortened V by 7 bases and J by 0 bases, and 8 bases separated the two germline ends.

The chain has TRBV30 and TRBJ1-6, with D uncertain. CDR3 length: 19 amino acids. The germline gives CDR1 GTSNPN, CDR2 SVGIG (reference sequence). Trimming removed 3 bases from V and 4 bases from J, with 25 bases in between. The CDR3 spells CAWRGGRESPSYYNSPLHF. The CDR3 coding sequence is TGTGCCTGGAGAGGAGGGCGCGAATCTCCCTCCTATTATAATTCACCCCTCCACTTT.

This rearrangement joins TRBV18 to TRBJ2-7; 12 bases agree with TRBD2. The CDR3 is 16 amino acids. With 5 bases clipped from V and 2 bases from J, the junction kept 7 bases outside the gene matches. CDR1 and CDR2 from the germline V gene are KGHSH and LQKENI. CDR3 nucleotide sequence: TGTGCCAGCTCATCCGAGACTAGCGGGAGACCCTACGAGCAGTACTTC. As protein: CASSSETSGRPYEQYF.

The chain joins TRBV10-2 to TRBJ1-1; D is perhaps TRBD1 (5 bases). V gave up 4 bases and J gave up 1 base, with 7 bases separating them. Germline V gives CDR1 WSHSY, CDR2 SAAADI. The CDR3 is 13 amino acids. The CDR3 DNA reads TGCGCCAGCAGTGCCCAGGGGAACACTGAAGCTTTCTTT. Its translation is CASSAQGNTEAFF.

The V gene is TRBV6-8, the J gene TRBJ1-1; weak D call: TRBD1 (5 bases). The CDR3 spans 14 residues. Trimming took off 2 bases at V and 0 bases at J, with 7 bases between the two ends. Germline assignment: CDR1 MNHGY and CDR2 SAAAGT. CDR3 residues: CASSYGGMNTEAFF. The CDR3 DNA follows: TGTGCCAGCAGTTACGGGGGTATGAACACTGAAGCTTTCTTT.

The chain employs TRBV29-1 and TRBJ2-3; no firm D call. The CDR3 loop spans 13 amino acids. The germline V and J ends were trimmed by 5 bases and 4 bases, with 13 bases remaining between them. Germline assignment: CDR1 SQVTM and CDR2 ANQGSEA. DNA for the CDR3: TGCAGCGTTTGGGTGCTGCAGGCAGATACGCAGTATTTT. Translating gives CSVWVLQADTQYF.

This clone has a handful of counts. CDR3 DNA: TGTGCCAGCAGTTACGTGGCGGGAGGGTTCTCAGATACGCAGTATTTT. Its translation is CASSYVAGGFSDTQYF. V gene TRBV6-8 combines with J gene TRBJ2-3, with TRBD2 identical over 9 bases. Trimming cost V 2 bases and J 4 bases; bases outside gene matches: 7. This CDR3 has 16 residues. CDR1 and CDR2 from the germline V gene are MNHGY and SAAAGT.

This clone was observed a few times. V is TRBV19 and J is TRBJ1-5, with a possible D match to TRBD1 (5 bases). CDR1 LNHDA and CDR2 SQIVND come from the germline V gene (reference sequence). The CDR3 has 15 amino acids. Trimming shortened V by 5 bases and J by 4 bases, and 15 bases separated the two germline ends. CDR3 in DNA: TGTGCCAGTAGTCCCGACAGCCTAAGTAATCAGCCCCAGCATTTT. Translating gives CASSPDSLSNQPQHF.

CDR3 in DNA: TGTGCCAGTAGTATAAACGCAGGGTATGATGAGCAGTTCTTC. It translates to CASSINAGYDEQFF. The V call is TRBV19, the J call TRBJ2-1, with a tentative D call TRBD1 (5 bases). Trimming pared 2 bases from V and 8 bases from J, leaving 13 bases between. This CDR3 is 14 amino acids long. Germline CDR1 and CDR2: LNHDA and SQIVND (reference sequence).

V and J are TRBV18 and TRBJ2-4; 9 nucleotides match TRBD2. The V gene end was trimmed by 1 base and the J gene end by 1 base; junction bases not matched to a gene: 11. Germline V gives CDR1 KGHSH, CDR2 LQKENI. CDR3 length: 19 residues. CDR3 nucleotides: TGTGCCAGCTCACCACTGCGCGGGGGGGCCAGTGCGGCCAAAAACATTCAGTACTTC. It yields the protein CASSPLRGGASAAKNIQYF.

This clone was recorded a few times. The CDR3 sequence is CASLAGVTGELFF. DNA for the CDR3: TGTGCCAGTTTAGCGGGAGTAACCGGGGAGCTGTTTTTT. V is TRBV7-2 and J is TRBJ2-2, with 9 nucleotides matching TRBD2. V shed 9 bases and J 5 bases; nucleotides not matched to a gene: 4. Germline V gene data show CDR1 as SGHTA and CDR2 as FQGNSA. The CDR3 extends over 13 amino acids. Based on the CDR3 plus reference TRBV7-2 and TRBJ2-2, the full variable domain is GAGVSQSPSNKVTEKGKDVELRCDPISGHTALYWYRQSLGQGLEFLIYFQGNSAPDKSGLPSDRFSAERTGGSVSTLTIQRTQQEDSAVYLCASLAGVTGELFFGEGSRLTVL.

The CDR3 sequence: CASQSYGTSGSRNEQFF. The CDR3 nucleotides are TGTGCCAGCCAGTCGTATGGGACTAGCGGGAGTAGGAATGAGCAGTTCTTC. V usage is TRBV15 and J usage is TRBJ2-1; 14 nucleotides align to TRBD2. The V gene's germline CDR1 is LNHNV and CDR2 YYDKDF (reference sequence). The junction had 15 bases not matched to a gene; V was cut back by 10 bases and J by 7 bases. This CDR3 is 17 amino acids long.

This sequence joins TRBV18 and TRBJ1-3; unclear D gene. V lost 3 bases and J 2 bases, leaving 8 bases between the germline ends. The CDR3 sequence is 14 residues long. Germline V gene data show CDR1 as KGHSH and CDR2 as LQKENI. CDR3 DNA sequence: TGTGCCAGCTCACCGTCGGAGACTGGAAACACCATATATTTT. This sequence encodes CASSPSETGNTIYF.

V gene TRBV5-1 combines with J gene TRBJ1-1; D is possibly TRBD1 (6 bases). The V gene's germline CDR1 is SGHRS and CDR2 YFSETQ. The germline V and J ends were trimmed by 4 bases and 5 bases, with 15 bases remaining between them. The CDR3 extends over 14 amino acids. The CDR3: CASSLGGPGTEAFF. The CDR3 region has the DNA TGCGCCAGCAGCCTGGGGGGCCCAGGAACTGAAGCTTTCTTT.

By share, this clone ranks as hyperexpanded. This chain uses TRBV28 with TRBJ2-5; 9 nucleotides align to TRBD1. V shed 6 bases, J shed 2 bases, and the junction held 13 bases outside the gene matches. The germline V gene encodes CDR1 MDHEN and CDR2 SYDVKM. This CDR3 has 17 amino acids. CDR3 nucleotides: TGTGCCAGCAGCCTAATATCGGGACAGGGAATGCAAGAGACCCAGTACTTC. Its protein product is CASSLISGQGMQETQYF.